The rows below give T cell receptor beta chains drawn from one sample of a study of neurological immune-mediated disorders. TCRdb reprocessed the 5' RACE reads via MiXCR and lists one record per CDR3 protein. The sample has 59,000 or so distinct CDR3 sequences, approximately 12% seen once. Sequenced: PBMCs. Source of these receptors: a woman in her sixties with HTLV-1-associated myelopathy (HAM/TSP). CDR3s include the opening cysteine and the closing phenylalanine or tryptophan. A D gene is named only where the DNA matches it firmly. Some rows have no size entry. The others give once, few or many, or a class for an expanded clone.

>TRBV29-1|-|-|TRBJ2-3
TGCAGCGTTGCCTGGCCGTCTGCATATACGCAGTATTTC
CSVAWPSAYTQYF
>TRBV20-1|TRBD2|many|TRBJ2-7
TGCAGTGTTAGTGGGGGGTTTGCGGGAGGACGCTACGAGCAGTACTTC
CSVSGGFAGGRYEQYF
>TRBV11-2|-|few|TRBJ2-5
TGTGCCAGCAGCTTGCACAGGGATGAGACCCAGTACTTC
CASSLHRDETQYF
>TRBV14|-|many|TRBJ1-3
TGTGCCAGCAGCCCCTCTGGAAACACCATATATTTT
CASSPSGNTIYF
>TRBV27|TRBD1|many|TRBJ1-5
TGTGCCAGCAGTCCGGACAGGGTTATTCAGCCCCAGCATTTT
CASSPDRVIQPQHF
>TRBV3-1|-|many|TRBJ2-7
TGTGCCAGCAGCTTCGGGGACACCTACGAGCAGTACTTC
CASSFGDTYEQYF
>TRBV5-1|TRBD2|medium-sized|TRBJ2-5
TGTGCCAGCAGCTTAGGACTAGCGGGAGGGCAAGAGACCCAGTACTTC
CASSLGLAGGQETQYF
>TRBV6-6|-|many|TRBJ2-7
TGTGCCAGCAGTTACGCAGGATCCTACGAGCAGTACTTC
CASSYAGSYEQYF
>TRBV20-1|-|many|TRBJ2-7
TGCAGTGCTAGAGAAGTAGGGGCCCTGCAGTACTTC
CSAREVGALQYF
>TRBV6-1|-|many|TRBJ2-1
TGTGCCAGCAGTAAATCTCCCTTAGGCAACCGTGAGCAGTTCTTC
CASSKSPLGNREQFF
>TRBV20-1|-|many|TRBJ1-1
TGCAGTGCTAGTAGGCGGCAGAATGAAGCTTTCTTT
CSASRRQNEAFF
>TRBV9|-|many|TRBJ1-2
TGTGCCAGCAGCCCCGACCCGGCAGGGCGTGGCTACACCTTC
CASSPDPAGRGYTF
>TRBV2|TRBD2|many|TRBJ2-5
TGTGCCAGCAGTGGGGCCAAGCGGGAGTGGGAGACCCAGTACTTC
CASSGAKREWETQYF
>TRBV28|TRBD1|many|TRBJ2-7
TGTGCCAGCAAGGTCCCGGGGACAGGAGGGGAGCAGTACTTC
CASKVPGTGGEQYF
>TRBV10-1|TRBD2|many|TRBJ2-3
TGCGCCAGCAGTGAGGCGGGAGAGCCAGATACGCAGTATTTT
CASSEAGEPDTQYF
>TRBV7-9|-|many|TRBJ2-7
TGTGCCAGCAGCTTTCGGGCCGGCGAGCAGTACTTC
CASSFRAGEQYF
>TRBV27|-|many|TRBJ2-7
TGTGCCAGCAGTCCGACTAGAGTTGTCTCCTACGAGCAGTACTTC
CASSPTRVVSYEQYF